The 30 T cell receptor beta chains below all came from one sample that was sequenced in a study of beta chain features in type 1 diabetes. Study results and limitations: Across all four CD4+ subsets, people with type 1 diabetes showed modestly shorter TCRB CDR3s.

Every bit of the isolated RNA underwent reverse transcription, so sequencing read expressed TCRB transcripts. Data came from immunoSEQ multiplex PCR; TCRdb stores just in-frame clones and leaves some out. The sample includes some 270,000 clones, about a tenth of them seen just once. For these receptors, no antigen is known. Sequencing used naive CD4+ T cells from blood. These receptors originate from a man aged 25-45 years with type 1 diabetes.

This rearrangement joins TRBV5-6 to TRBJ1-1; D is undetermined. V shed 5 bases and J shed 9 bases, with 14 bases lying between them. CDR3 length: 12 amino acids. Germline lookup yields CDR1 SGHDT and CDR2 YYEEEE. The CDR3 here is CASRRSGFQAFF. CDR3 coding DNA: TGTGCCAGCAGGCGGTCGGGTTTTCAAGCTTTCTTT.

V is TRBV5-1 and J is TRBJ2-3; TRBD1 is a possible D gene (6 bases). The CDR3 is 13 amino acids. CDR1 and CDR2 from the germline V gene are SGHRS and YFSETQ. Trimming took off 2 bases at V and 8 bases at J, with 12 bases between the two ends. The CDR3 DNA reads TGCGCCAGCAGCTTCGGGACAATCGGTACGCAGTATTTT. As protein: CASSFGTIGTQYF.

There are a few counts of this clone. The chain has TRBV28 and TRBJ2-4; possibly TRBD2 for D (6 bases). Germline loops: CDR1 MDHEN, CDR2 SYDVKM. V was trimmed by 2 bases and J by 1 base, leaving 9 bases between them. The CDR3 is 15 amino acids. CDR3: CASSLGGNAKNIQYF. CDR3 bases: TGTGCCAGCAGTTTAGGAGGGAACGCCAAAAACATTCAGTACTTC.

The gene calls are TRBV5-6 and TRBJ2-3; TRBD2 aligns across 7 bases. Germline V gene lookup returns CDR1 SGHDT and CDR2 YYEEEE. With 6 bases clipped from V and 4 bases from J, the junction kept 14 bases outside the gene matches. The CDR3 runs 16 residues. The CDR3 coding sequence is TGTGCCAGCACCCAGCGGCAGCGGGGCAATGCAGATACGCAGTATTTT. This encodes CASTQRQRGNADTQYF.

The genes are TRBV18 and TRBJ1-5; 8 nucleotides align to TRBD1. Germline CDR1 is KGHSH and CDR2 is LQKENI. This CDR3 comprises 16 residues. V shed 5 bases, J shed 0 bases, and the junction held 6 bases outside the gene matches. The CDR3 loop is CASSRGQGSSNQPQHF. In nucleotides, the CDR3 is TGTGCCAGCTCAAGAGGACAGGGTAGTAGCAATCAGCCCCAGCATTTT.

This clone was detected only once. This rearrangement joins TRBV15 to TRBJ1-2; 7 bases fit TRBD1. Unmatched junction bases numbered 9, after V lost 1 base and J lost 7 bases. Germline CDR1 is LNHNV and CDR2 is YYDKDF (reference sequence). The CDR3 is made up of 15 amino acids. The CDR3 is CATSRAPGTEAGYTF. The CDR3 region has the DNA TGTGCCACCAGCAGAGCACCCGGGACAGAGGCTGGCTACACCTTC. Looking up the rest from reference TRBV15 and TRBJ1-2 gives the full variable domain: DAMVIQNPRYQVTQFGKPVTLSCSQTLNHNVMYWYQQKSSQAPKLLFHYYDKDFNNEADTPDNFQSRRPNTSFCFLDIRSPGLGDTAMYLCATSRAPGTEAGYTFGSGTRLTVV.

The rearrangement links TRBV28 to TRBJ1-4; D gene unclear. The V and J ends lost 6 bases and 2 bases respectively, with 13 bases between them. The germline V gene has CDR1 MDHEN and CDR2 SYDVKM. The CDR3 loop spans 15 amino acids. CDR3: CASRSAGGTNEKLFF. Here the CDR3 DNA reads TGTGCCAGCAGATCCGCCGGCGGGACTAATGAAAAACTGTTTTTT.

This clone was detected only a few times. V is TRBV6-1 and J is TRBJ2-3, with TRBD1 as a possible D gene (6 bases). V was cut by 7 bases and J by 1 base, with 15 bases left in between. Germline CDR1 and CDR2: MNHNS and SASEGT. CDR3 size: 15 residues. The chain's CDR3 is CASTTQGVRTDTQYF. The CDR3 DNA is TGTGCCAGCACCACACAGGGAGTCCGCACAGATACGCAGTATTTT.

Here the CDR3 reads CASSQDPRQETQYF. In nucleotides, the CDR3 is TGCGCCAGCAGCCAAGATCCCAGACAAGAGACCCAGTACTTC. The chain joins TRBV4-3 to TRBJ2-5; D unresolved. V was cut by 0 bases and J by 2 bases, with 7 bases left in between. The CDR3 is 14 amino acids. Germline CDR1 is LGHNA and CDR2 is YSLEER.

This clone has more than one count but fewer than ten. The chain combines TRBV18 with TRBJ2-7; perhaps TRBD1 as D (5 bases). V dropped 5 bases and J dropped 2 bases, with 10 bases sitting between them. This CDR3 is 13 amino acids long. Germline V gives CDR1 KGHSH, CDR2 LQKENI. The CDR3 region has the DNA TGTGCCAGCTCAGTTGACAGAGCCTACGAGCAGTACTTC. Protein sequence: CASSVDRAYEQYF.

This clone was detected only a few times. The genes are TRBV7-9 and TRBJ2-3, with 11 bases lining up with TRBD2. The junction had 3 bases not matched to a gene; V was cut back by 3 bases and J by 4 bases. The CDR3 length is 15 residues. Looked up from germline, CDR1 is SEHNR and CDR2 is FQNEAQ (reference sequence). This CDR3 reads CASSFTSGGSDTQYF. CDR3 nucleotides: TGTGCCAGCAGCTTTACTAGCGGGGGCTCAGATACGCAGTATTTT.

The table lists this clone with a few counts. V is TRBV6-6 and J is TRBJ1-2; 8 bases match TRBD1. V gave up 0 bases and J gave up 4 bases; unmatched junction bases: 4. CDR1 is MNHNY and CDR2 is SVGAGI in the germline V gene (reference sequence). CDR3 length: 15 amino acids. CDR3 loop: CASSYSDRDLYGYTF. The CDR3, as DNA: TGTGCCAGCAGTTACTCGGACAGGGACCTCTATGGCTACACCTTC.

In this sample, this clone turned up a few times. In DNA, the CDR3 is TGCGCCAGCAGCTTGAGCCGGGACAGAGGGACAGATACGCAGTATTTT. Amino acid sequence: CASSLSRDRGTDTQYF. The V call is TRBV5-1, the J call TRBJ2-3; 7 bases are shared with TRBD1. Trimming removed 1 base from V and 3 bases from J; junction bases left unmatched: 8. The germline gives CDR1 SGHRS, CDR2 YFSETQ. The CDR3 contains 16 residues.

This clone was counted a few times. The V call is TRBV9, the J call TRBJ2-2, with 7 bases that match TRBD2. The CDR3 contains 16 residues. V gave up 4 bases and J gave up 4 bases; unmatched junction bases: 10. Germline V gene lookup returns CDR1 SGDLS and CDR2 YYNGEE. CDR3 amino acids: CASSPRLARGTGELFF. CDR3 in DNA: TGTGCCAGCAGCCCCCGACTAGCTCGGGGCACCGGGGAGCTGTTTTTT.

V and J are TRBV2 and TRBJ2-5, with 8 bases lining up with TRBD1. In germline, CDR1 is SNHLY, CDR2 FYNNEI. Trimming took 3 bases from V and 5 from J; bases not matched to a gene: 5. CDR3 length equals 14 residues. CDR3 coding DNA: TGTGCCAGCAGTGAGCAGGGGGCGGATGAGACCCAGTACTTC. This encodes CASSEQGADETQYF. Complete variable domain (other parts from reference TRBV2 and TRBJ2-5): EPEVTQTPSHQVTQMGQEVILRCVPISNHLYFYWYRQILGQKVEFLVSFYNNEISEKSEIFDDQFSVERPDGSNFTLKIRSTKLEDSAMYFCASSEQGADETQYFGPGTRLLVL.

This clone was detected only a few times. This chain links TRBV9 with TRBJ2-7, with 10 positions matching TRBD1. The trim removed 0 bases at V and 4 bases at J, leaving 4 bases unmatched. Per germline, CDR1 SGDLS and CDR2 YYNGEE. The length of the CDR3 is 15 residues. Here the CDR3 DNA reads TGTGCCAGCAGCGTAGCGGGGACAGGGGTTTACGAGCAGTACTTC. The encoded protein is CASSVAGTGVYEQYF.

The rearrangement links TRBV20-1 to TRBJ1-1; the D gene is possibly TRBD1 (6 bases). V was clipped by 3 bases and J by 10 bases, with 12 bases between them. Germline assignment: CDR1 DFQATT and CDR2 SNEGSKA (reference sequence). The CDR3 covers 11 residues. CDR3 in amino acids: CSASKDSGAFF. As DNA, the CDR3 is TGCAGTGCTAGTAAGGACAGTGGAGCTTTCTTT.

In the case of this clone: The junction departs from germline at one end; a sequencing error may be responsible. The rearrangement joins TRBV7-3 to TRBJ1-2; D is uncertain. CDR3 length: 10 residues. The germline CDR1 and CDR2 sequences are SGHTA and FQGTGA. CDR3 sequence (DNA): TGTGCCAGCAGTTCAAAGCCCGGGTCCTTC. Translation gives CASSSKPGSF.

This clone came up a few times. The chain has TRBV28 and TRBJ2-3; 8 nucleotides line up with TRBD1. Germline V gives CDR1 MDHEN, CDR2 SYDVKM. The V and J ends lost 3 bases and 4 bases, in that order; junction bases with no gene match: 6. The CDR3 runs to 15 residues. CDR3 region: CASSLLGQGPDTQYF. The CDR3 DNA reads TGTGCCAGCAGTTTGCTCGGACAGGGCCCAGATACGCAGTATTTT.

A few counts support this clone. The chain employs TRBV9 and TRBJ1-5; D gene uncertain. The CDR3 has 13 residues. Germline loops: CDR1 SGDLS, CDR2 YYNGEE. V lost 0 bases and J 4 bases, leaving 5 bases between the germline ends. Written as DNA, the CDR3 is TGTGCCAGCAGCGTAGCTGTAAATCAGCCCCAGCATTTT. As protein: CASSVAVNQPQHF.

J is TRBJ2-7 and V is TRBV10-3; 8 positions agree with TRBD1. V gave up 6 bases and J gave up 6 bases; unmatched junction bases: 7. The CDR3 spans 13 residues. CDR1 and CDR2 (germline): ENHRY, SYGVKD. CDR3 sequence: CAISRGQGGEQYF. CDR3 DNA: TGTGCCATCAGCCGTGGACAGGGCGGCGAGCAGTACTTC.

J is TRBJ1-2 and V is TRBV27; D gene uncertain. V lost 6 bases and J lost 1, with 12 bases in between. The CDR3 has 14 residues. CDR1 is MNHEY and CDR2 is SMNVEV in the germline V gene (reference sequence). CDR3 DNA sequence: TGTGCCAGCAGCCCGCGGGGAGGTAACTATGGCTACACCTTC. This gives the protein CASSPRGGNYGYTF.

The chain is built from TRBV6-5 and TRBJ1-5; D is uncertain. The CDR3 runs to 13 residues. Deletions cut 6 bases from V and 0 bases from J, with 6 bases between. The germline CDR1 and CDR2 sequences are MNHEY and SVGAGI. The CDR3 region is CASSFFSNQPQHF. The CDR3 DNA reads TGTGCCAGCAGCTTTTTTAGCAATCAGCCCCAGCATTTT.

This clone was detected only a few times. This chain joins TRBV27 and TRBJ2-3; 7 nucleotides agree with TRBD2. J was trimmed by 11 bases and V by 3 bases; bases with no gene match: 8. The CDR3 is 13 amino acids. Germline V CDR1 and CDR2: MNHEY, SMNVEV (reference sequence). The DNA for the CDR3 is TGTGCCAGCAGTTTGTCCGCTGGGGGGGGGCAGTATTTT. Amino acids: CASSLSAGGGQYF.

This clone has only a few counts. This chain joins TRBV10-3 and TRBJ2-1, with TRBD2 matching over 10 bases. Losses at the gene ends were 2 bases for V and 8 bases for J; bases not matched to a gene: 3. Germline V gene data show CDR1 as ENHRY and CDR2 as SYGVKD. CDR3 length equals 14 residues. CDR3 protein: CAISEGTSADEQFF. In nucleotides, the CDR3 is TGTGCCATCAGTGAGGGGACTAGCGCCGATGAGCAGTTCTTC.

The chain uses TRBV12-5 and TRBJ2-1; maybe TRBD1 (6 bases). The length of the CDR3 is 15 residues. The V end lost 4 bases, the J end lost 1 base, and 11 bases lay between the germline ends. Germline lookup yields CDR1 LGHNT and CDR2 FRNRAP. The CDR3 DNA follows: TGTGCTAGTGGTTCCGGGACACCTTCCTACAATGAGCAGTTCTTC. Its translation is CASGSGTPSYNEQFF. The whole variable domain, remainder taken from reference TRBV12-5 and TRBJ2-1, is DARVTQTPRHKVTEMGQEVTMRCQPILGHNTVFWYRQTMMQGLELLAYFRNRAPLDDSGMPKDRFSAEMPDATLATLKIQPSEPRDSAVYFCASGSGTPSYNEQFFGPGTRLTVL.

The rearrangement links TRBV5-8 to TRBJ1-4; D is ambiguous. CDR3 length: 14 amino acids. Trimming left V 2 bases short and J 10 bases short, with 15 bases between. Germline assignment: CDR1 SGHTS and CDR2 YDEGEE. CDR3 nucleotide sequence: TGTGCCAGCAGCTTTCTTGAGGCGCGCGGAAAACTGTTTTTT. Protein product: CASSFLEARGKLFF.

This clone appeared a few times. The V and J genes are TRBV19 and TRBJ2-5; maybe TRBD2 (5 bases). V was shortened by 0 bases and J by 5 bases, with 10 bases between the two germline ends. Germline V gene sequence: CDR1 LNHDA, CDR2 SQIVND (reference sequence). The CDR3 spans 14 residues. The DNA of the CDR3 is TGTGCCAGTAGTATAGATCTGGGCGGGGAGACCCAGTACTTC. Its protein product is CASSIDLGGETQYF.

The V gene is TRBV6-6, the J gene TRBJ2-1, with D possibly matching TRBD2 (5 bases). Germline CDR1 MNHNY, CDR2 SVGAGI (reference sequence). The CDR3 loop spans 16 amino acids. V gave up 3 bases and J gave up 0 bases, with 12 bases separating them. In nucleotides, the CDR3 is TGTGCCAGCAGTTATTCAGCGGTTAGCTCCTACAATGAGCAGTTCTTC. This encodes CASSYSAVSSYNEQFF.

A few counts support this clone. CDR3: CASSRTGGVSYEQYF. CDR3 in DNA: TGTGCCAGCAGCAGAACAGGGGGCGTCTCCTACGAGCAGTACTTC. The rearrangement joins TRBV13 to TRBJ2-7, with 9 positions matching TRBD1. The CDR3 has 15 amino acids. V lost 5 bases, J lost 0 bases, and 5 bases stayed unmatched. The germline CDR1 and CDR2 sequences are PRHDT and FYEKMQ (reference sequence). The full variable domain, completed using reference TRBV13 and TRBJ2-7, is AAGVIQSPRHLIKEKRETATLKCYPIPRHDTVYWYQQGPGQDPQFLISFYEKMQSDKGSIPDRFSAQQFSDYHSELNMSSLELGDSALYFCASSRTGGVSYEQYFGPGTRLTVT.